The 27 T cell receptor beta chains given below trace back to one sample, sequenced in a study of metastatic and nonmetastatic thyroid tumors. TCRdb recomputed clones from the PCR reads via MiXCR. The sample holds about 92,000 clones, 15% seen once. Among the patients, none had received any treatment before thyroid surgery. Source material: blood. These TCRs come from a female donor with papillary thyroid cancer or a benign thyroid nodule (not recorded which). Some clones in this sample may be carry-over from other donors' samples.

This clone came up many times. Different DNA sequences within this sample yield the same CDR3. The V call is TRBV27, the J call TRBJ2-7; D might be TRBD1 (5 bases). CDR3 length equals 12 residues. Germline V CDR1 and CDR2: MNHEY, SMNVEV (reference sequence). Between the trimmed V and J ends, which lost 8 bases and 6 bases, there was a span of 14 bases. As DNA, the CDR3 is TGTGCCAGCTCCCCAGTTCAGGGCGAGCAGTACTTC. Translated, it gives CASSPVQGEQYF.

The DNA of the CDR3 is TGTGCCAGCAGCCACCAGGGATGGGCAGATACGCAGTATTTT. This codes for CASSHQGWADTQYF. This chain uses TRBV14 with TRBJ2-3; D perhaps matches TRBD1 (5 bases). V was shortened by 3 bases and J by 4 bases, with 11 bases between the two germline ends. Germline V lookup: CDR1 SGHDN, CDR2 FVKESK. The CDR3 loop spans 14 amino acids.

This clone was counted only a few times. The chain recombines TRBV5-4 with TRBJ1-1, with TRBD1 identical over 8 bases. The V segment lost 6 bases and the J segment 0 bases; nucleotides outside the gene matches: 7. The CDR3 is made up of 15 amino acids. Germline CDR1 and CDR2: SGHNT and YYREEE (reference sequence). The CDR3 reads CASNPQGAVNTEAFF. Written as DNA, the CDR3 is TGTGCCAGCAACCCGCAGGGGGCCGTGAACACTGAAGCTTTCTTT.

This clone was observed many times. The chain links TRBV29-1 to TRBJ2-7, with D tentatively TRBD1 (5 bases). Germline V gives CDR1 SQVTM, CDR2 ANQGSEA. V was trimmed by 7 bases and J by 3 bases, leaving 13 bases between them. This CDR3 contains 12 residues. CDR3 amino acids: CSAKADSYEQYF. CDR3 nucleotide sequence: TGCAGCGCAAAGGCTGACAGCTACGAGCAGTACTTC.

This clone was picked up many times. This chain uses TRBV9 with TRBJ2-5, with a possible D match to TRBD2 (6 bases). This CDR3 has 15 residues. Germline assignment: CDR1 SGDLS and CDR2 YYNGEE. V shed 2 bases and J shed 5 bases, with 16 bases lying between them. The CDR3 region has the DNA TGTGCCAGCAGCGTGGAGGGTGGTAATTCGGAGACCCAGTACTTC. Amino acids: CASSVEGGNSETQYF.

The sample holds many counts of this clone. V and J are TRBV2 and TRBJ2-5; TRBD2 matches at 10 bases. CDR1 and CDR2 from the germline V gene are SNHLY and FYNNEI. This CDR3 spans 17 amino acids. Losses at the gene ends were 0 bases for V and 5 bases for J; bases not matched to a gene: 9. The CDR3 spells CASSEALSGGIEETQYF. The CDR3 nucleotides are TGTGCCAGCAGTGAAGCGCTTAGCGGGGGGATCGAGGAGACCCAGTACTTC.

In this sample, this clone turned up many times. The CDR3 nucleotides read TGTGCCAGCAGTTTGTCTCAGCGGGGGGTACTCGATGGCACCGGGGAGCTGTTTTTT. It translates to CASSLSQRGVLDGTGELFF. The chain links TRBV27 to TRBJ2-2; 9 bases are a match to TRBD2. With 3 bases clipped from V and 4 bases from J, the junction kept 15 bases outside the gene matches. This CDR3 contains 19 residues. CDR1 is MNHEY and CDR2 is SMNVEV in the germline V gene (reference sequence).

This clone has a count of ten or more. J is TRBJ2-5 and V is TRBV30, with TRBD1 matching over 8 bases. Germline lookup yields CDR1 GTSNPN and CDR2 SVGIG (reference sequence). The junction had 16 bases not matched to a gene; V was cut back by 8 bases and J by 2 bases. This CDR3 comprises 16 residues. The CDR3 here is CAALLGLYRGQETQYF. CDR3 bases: TGTGCCGCTTTATTAGGACTTTACAGGGGGCAAGAGACCCAGTACTTC.

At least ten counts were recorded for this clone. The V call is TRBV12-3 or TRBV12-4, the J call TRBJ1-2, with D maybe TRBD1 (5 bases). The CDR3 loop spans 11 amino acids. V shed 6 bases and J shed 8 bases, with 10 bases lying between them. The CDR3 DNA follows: TGTGCCAGCAGCCGCAGGGCCGGCTACACCTTC. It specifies CASSRRAGYTF.

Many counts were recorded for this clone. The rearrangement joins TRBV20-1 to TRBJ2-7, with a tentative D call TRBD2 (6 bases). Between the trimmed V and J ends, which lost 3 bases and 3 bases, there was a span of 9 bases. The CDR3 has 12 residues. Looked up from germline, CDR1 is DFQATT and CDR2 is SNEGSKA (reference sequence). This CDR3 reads CSASGGVYEQYF. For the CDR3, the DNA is TGCAGTGCTAGCGGGGGAGTCTACGAGCAGTACTTC.

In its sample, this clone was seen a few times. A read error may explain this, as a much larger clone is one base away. CDR3 protein: CASSQGSRAGIGYTF. CDR3 DNA: TGTGCCAGCAGCCAAGGGTCCCGAGCGGGTATTGGCTACACCTTC. The chain recombines TRBV14 with TRBJ1-2, with unresolved D. Germline assignment: CDR1 SGHDN and CDR2 FVKESK. Trimming stripped 1 base from V and 7 bases from J, with 16 bases between. This CDR3 is 15 amino acids long.

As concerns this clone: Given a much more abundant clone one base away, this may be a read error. The CDR3 nucleotides are TGTGCCAGCGGACGGAGACAGGACGACAATGAGCAGTTCTTC. It translates to CASGRRQDDNEQFF. V gene TRBV5-6 combines with J gene TRBJ2-1; a weak D match, TRBD1 (6 bases). This CDR3 region has 14 residues. Germline lookup yields CDR1 SGHDT and CDR2 YYEEEE. Trimming removed 7 bases at V and 5 bases at J, with 16 bases between.

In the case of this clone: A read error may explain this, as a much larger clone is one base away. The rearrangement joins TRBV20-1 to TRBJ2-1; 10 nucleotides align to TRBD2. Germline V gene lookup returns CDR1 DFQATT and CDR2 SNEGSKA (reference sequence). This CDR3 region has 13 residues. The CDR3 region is CSGQRGGRDEQLF. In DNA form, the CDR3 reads TGCAGTGGCCAGCGGGGGGGCCGCGATGAGCAGTTATTC.

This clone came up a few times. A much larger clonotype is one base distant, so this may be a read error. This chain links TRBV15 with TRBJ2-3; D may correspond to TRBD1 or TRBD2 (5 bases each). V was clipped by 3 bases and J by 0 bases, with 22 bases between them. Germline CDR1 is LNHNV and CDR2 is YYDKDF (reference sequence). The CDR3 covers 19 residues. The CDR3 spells CATSSTRDRALTSTDTQYF. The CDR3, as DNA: TGTGCCACCAGCAGTACCCGGGACCGCGCCTTGACTAGCACAGATACGCAGTATTTT.

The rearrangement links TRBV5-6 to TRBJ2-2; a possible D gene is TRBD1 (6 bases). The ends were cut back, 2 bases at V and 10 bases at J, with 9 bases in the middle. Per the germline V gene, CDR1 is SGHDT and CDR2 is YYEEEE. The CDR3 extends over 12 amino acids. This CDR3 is CASSFPGVELFF. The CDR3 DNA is TGTGCCAGCAGCTTCCCAGGGGTGGAGCTGTTTTTT.

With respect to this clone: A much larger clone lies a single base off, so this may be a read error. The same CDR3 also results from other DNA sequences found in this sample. CDR3 in DNA: TGTGCCAGCAGCCAAGCAAAGGACAGGACACGGACGAACACCGGGGAGCTGTTTTTT. Protein sequence: CASSQAKDRTRTNTGELFF. The chain joins TRBV3-1 to TRBJ2-2; 7 nucleotides match TRBD1. V was clipped by 1 base and J by 0 bases; unmatched bases: 11. Germline V gene data show CDR1 as LGHDT and CDR2 as YNNKEL (reference sequence). The CDR3 is made up of 19 amino acids.

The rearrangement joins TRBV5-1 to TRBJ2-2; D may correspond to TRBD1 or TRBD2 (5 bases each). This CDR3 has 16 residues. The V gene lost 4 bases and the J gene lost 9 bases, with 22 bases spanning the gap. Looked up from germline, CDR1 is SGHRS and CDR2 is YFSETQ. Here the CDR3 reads CASSMGPPERGWELFF. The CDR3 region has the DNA TGCGCCAGCAGCATGGGACCGCCCGAACGGGGCTGGGAGCTGTTTTTT. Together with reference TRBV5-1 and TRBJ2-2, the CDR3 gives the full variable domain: KAGVTQTPRYLIKTRGQQVTLSCSPISGHRSVSWYQQTPGQGLQFLFEYFSETQRNKGNFPGRFSGRQFSNSRSEMNVSTLELGDSALYLCASSMGPPERGWELFFGEGSRLTVL.

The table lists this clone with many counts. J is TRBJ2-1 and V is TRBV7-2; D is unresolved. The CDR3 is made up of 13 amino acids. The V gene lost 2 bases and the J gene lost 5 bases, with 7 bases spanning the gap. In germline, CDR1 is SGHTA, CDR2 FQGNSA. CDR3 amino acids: CASSLTQDNEQFF. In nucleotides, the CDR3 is TGTGCCAGCAGCTTAACGCAGGACAATGAGCAGTTCTTC.

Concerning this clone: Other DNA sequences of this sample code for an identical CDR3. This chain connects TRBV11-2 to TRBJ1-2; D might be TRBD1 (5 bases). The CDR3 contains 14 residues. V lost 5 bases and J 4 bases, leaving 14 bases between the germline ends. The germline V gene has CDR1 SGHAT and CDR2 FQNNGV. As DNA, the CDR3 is TGTGCCAGCAGCCTCGGTACAGGTTCCTATGGCTACACCTTC. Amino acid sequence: CASSLGTGSYGYTF.

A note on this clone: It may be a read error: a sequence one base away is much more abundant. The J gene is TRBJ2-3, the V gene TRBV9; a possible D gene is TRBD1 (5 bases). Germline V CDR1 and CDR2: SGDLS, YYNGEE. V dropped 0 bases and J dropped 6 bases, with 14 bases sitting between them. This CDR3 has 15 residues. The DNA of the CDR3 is TGTGCCAGCAGCGTAGATGCAGGGAATCCCGATACGCAGTATTTT. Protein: CASSVDAGNPDTQYF.

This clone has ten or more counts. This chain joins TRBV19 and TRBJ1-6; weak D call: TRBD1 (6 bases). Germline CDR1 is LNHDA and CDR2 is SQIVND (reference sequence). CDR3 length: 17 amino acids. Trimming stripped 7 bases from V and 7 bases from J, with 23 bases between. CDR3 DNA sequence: TGTGCCAGTACCCCGAGGGTCGGTACAGGGAAGAATTCACCCCTCCACTTT. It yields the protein CASTPRVGTGKNSPLHF. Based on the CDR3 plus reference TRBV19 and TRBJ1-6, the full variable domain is DGGITQSPKYLFRKEGQNVTLSCEQNLNHDAMYWYRQDPGQGLRLIYYSQIVNDFQKGDIAEGYSVSREKKESFPLTVTSAQKNPTAFYLCASTPRVGTGKNSPLHFGNGTRLTVT.

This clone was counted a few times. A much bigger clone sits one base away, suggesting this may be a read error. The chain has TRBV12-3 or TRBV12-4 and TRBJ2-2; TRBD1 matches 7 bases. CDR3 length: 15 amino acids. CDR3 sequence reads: CASSPRTGNTRELFF. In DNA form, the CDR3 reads TGTGCCAGCAGCCCTCGGACAGGCAACACCCGGGAGCTGTTTTTT.

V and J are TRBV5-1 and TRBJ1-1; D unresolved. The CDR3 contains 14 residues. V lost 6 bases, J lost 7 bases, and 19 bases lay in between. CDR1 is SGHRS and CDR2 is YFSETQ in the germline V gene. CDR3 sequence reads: CASIFRRTGYEAFF. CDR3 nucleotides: TGCGCCAGCATTTTTAGACGGACCGGGTATGAAGCTTTCTTT.

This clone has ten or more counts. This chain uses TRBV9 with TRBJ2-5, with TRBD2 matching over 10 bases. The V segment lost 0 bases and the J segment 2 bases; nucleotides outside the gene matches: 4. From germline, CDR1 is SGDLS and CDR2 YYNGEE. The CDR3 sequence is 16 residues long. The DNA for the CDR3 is TGTGCCAGCAGCGTAGGGCTAGCGGGGGCACAAGAGACCCAGTACTTC. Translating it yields CASSVGLAGAQETQYF.

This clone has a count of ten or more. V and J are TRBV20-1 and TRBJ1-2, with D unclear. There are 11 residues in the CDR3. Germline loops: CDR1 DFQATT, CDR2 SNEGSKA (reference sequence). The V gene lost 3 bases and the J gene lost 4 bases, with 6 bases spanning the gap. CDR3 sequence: CSASSSYGYTF. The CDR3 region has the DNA TGCAGTGCTAGTAGCAGCTATGGCTACACCTTC.

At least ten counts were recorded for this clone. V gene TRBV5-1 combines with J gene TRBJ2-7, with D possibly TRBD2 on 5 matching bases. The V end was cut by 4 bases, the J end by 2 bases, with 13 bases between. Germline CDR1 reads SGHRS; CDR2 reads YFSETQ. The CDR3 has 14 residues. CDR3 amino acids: CASSPDEGTYEQYF. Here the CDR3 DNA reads TGCGCCAGCAGCCCCGACGAGGGAACCTACGAGCAGTACTTC.

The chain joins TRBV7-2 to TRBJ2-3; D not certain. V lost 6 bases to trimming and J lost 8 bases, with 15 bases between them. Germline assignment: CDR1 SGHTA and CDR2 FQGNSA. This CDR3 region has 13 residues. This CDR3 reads CASSTGLEATQYF. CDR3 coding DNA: TGTGCCAGCAGTACGGGTCTGGAAGCTACGCAGTATTTT.